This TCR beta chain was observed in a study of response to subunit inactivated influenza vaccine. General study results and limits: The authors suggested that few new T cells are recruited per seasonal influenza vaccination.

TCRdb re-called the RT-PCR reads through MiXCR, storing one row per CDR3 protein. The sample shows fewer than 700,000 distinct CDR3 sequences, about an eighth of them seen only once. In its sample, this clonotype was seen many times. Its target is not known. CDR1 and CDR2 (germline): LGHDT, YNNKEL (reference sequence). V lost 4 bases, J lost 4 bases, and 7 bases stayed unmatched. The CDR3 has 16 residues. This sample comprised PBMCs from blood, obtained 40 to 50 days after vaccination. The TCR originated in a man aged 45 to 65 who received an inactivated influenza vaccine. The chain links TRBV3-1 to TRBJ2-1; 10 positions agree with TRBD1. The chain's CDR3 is CASSLAGTGAYNEQFF. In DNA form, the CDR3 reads TGTGCCAGCAGCCTAGCCGGGACAGGGGCTTACAATGAGCAGTTCTTC.